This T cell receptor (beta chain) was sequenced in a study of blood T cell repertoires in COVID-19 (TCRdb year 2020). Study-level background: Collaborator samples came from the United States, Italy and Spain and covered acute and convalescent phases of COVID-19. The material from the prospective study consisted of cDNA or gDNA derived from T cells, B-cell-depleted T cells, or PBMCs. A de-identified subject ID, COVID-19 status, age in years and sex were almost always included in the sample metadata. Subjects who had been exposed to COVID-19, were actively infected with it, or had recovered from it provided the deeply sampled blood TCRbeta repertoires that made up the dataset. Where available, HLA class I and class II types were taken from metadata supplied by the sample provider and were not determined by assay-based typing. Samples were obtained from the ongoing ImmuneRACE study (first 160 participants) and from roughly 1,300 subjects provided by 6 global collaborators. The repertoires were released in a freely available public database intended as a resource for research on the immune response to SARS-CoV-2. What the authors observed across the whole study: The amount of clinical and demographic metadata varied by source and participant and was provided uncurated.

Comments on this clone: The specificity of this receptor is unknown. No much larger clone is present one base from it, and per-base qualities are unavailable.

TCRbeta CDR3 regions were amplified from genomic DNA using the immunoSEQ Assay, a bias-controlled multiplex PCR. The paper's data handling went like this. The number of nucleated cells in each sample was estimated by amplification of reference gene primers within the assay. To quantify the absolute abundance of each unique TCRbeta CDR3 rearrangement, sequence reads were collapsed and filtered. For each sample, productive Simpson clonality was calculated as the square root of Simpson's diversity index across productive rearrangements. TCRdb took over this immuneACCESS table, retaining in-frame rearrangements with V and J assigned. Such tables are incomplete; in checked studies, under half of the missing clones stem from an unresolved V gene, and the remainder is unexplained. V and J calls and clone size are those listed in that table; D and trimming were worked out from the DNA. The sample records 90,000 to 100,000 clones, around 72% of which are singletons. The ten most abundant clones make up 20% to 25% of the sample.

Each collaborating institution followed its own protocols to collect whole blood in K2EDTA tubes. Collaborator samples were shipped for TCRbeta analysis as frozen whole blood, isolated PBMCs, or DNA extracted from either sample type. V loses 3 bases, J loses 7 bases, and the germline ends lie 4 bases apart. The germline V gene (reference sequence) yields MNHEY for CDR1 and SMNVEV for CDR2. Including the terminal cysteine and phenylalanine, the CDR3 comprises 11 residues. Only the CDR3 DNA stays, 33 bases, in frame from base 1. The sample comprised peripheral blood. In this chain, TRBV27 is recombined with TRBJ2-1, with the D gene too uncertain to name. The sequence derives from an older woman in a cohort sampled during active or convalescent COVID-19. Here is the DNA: TGTGCCAGCAGTTTCCTGAATGAGCAGTTCTTC. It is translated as CASSFLNEQFF.